These 30 T cell receptor beta chains came from one sample sequenced in a study of CD8 T cells in ankylosing spondylitis. Each CDR3 protein gets one entry after TCRdb re-called the 5' RACE reads with MiXCR. The sample gives approximately 260,000 distinct CDR3 sequences, approximately 9% of which show up once; 6.8% is in the top ten. The specimen sequenced was blood, either unsorted or a sorted T cell fraction (not recorded which). These receptors all stem from a male donor with ankylosing spondylitis or in good health (not recorded which).

This clonotype was detected many times. The rearrangement links TRBV27 to TRBJ1-1; TRBD1 is a possible D gene (5 bases). There are 13 residues in the CDR3. Germline assignment: CDR1 MNHEY and CDR2 SMNVEV (reference sequence). Trimming shortened V by 3 bases and J by 5 bases, and 10 bases separated the two germline ends. The CDR3 region has the DNA TGTGCCAGCAGTTTCGGGGCGATGACTGAAGCTTTCTTT. This encodes CASSFGAMTEAFF.

Many counts were recorded for this clonotype. J is TRBJ2-7 and V is TRBV12-3 or TRBV12-4, with 7 nucleotides matching TRBD2. CDR3 length: 14 residues. Trimming at V came to 3 bases and at J to 3 bases, leaving 5 bases not matched to a gene. The CDR3 reads CASSFIGTIYEQYF. The CDR3 coding sequence is TGTGCCAGCAGTTTTATAGGGACTATCTACGAGCAGTACTTC.

This clonotype was detected ten times or more. The chain joins TRBV7-8 to TRBJ1-1; D call uncertain. The germline V gene has CDR1 SGHVS and CDR2 FQNEAQ. The CDR3 loop spans 13 amino acids. Trimming cost V 1 base and J 9 bases, with 12 bases left between them. CDR3 in DNA: TGTGCCAGCAGCTTAGATCGCCGGCAGCAAGCTTTCTTT. It translates to CASSLDRRQQAFF.

V is TRBV6-2 or TRBV6-3 and J is TRBJ2-5; 7 nucleotides line up with TRBD2. J gave up 2 bases and V 2 bases, and 5 bases lay outside the gene matches. The CDR3 runs 15 residues. Germline V gene data show CDR1 as MNHEY and CDR2 as SVGEGT. As DNA, the CDR3 is TGTGCCAGCAGTTACCTAGGGAGGGAACAAGAGACCCAGTACTTC. Its translation is CASSYLGREQETQYF.

J is TRBJ2-3 and V is TRBV30, with 8 bases aligning to TRBD2. CDR1 and CDR2 (germline): GTSNPN, SVGIG (reference sequence). Losses at the gene ends were 3 bases for V and 6 bases for J; bases not matched to a gene: 5. The CDR3 spans 13 residues. CDR3 sequence: CAWSGGALDTQYF. The CDR3 DNA is TGTGCCTGGAGCGGGGGGGCATTGGATACGCAGTATTTT.

This clonotype showed up many times. CDR3: CATRRDSYSSTDTQYF. In DNA, the CDR3 is TGTGCCACCCGGAGGGACAGCTATTCTAGCACAGATACGCAGTATTTT. V and J are TRBV10-3 and TRBJ2-3; TRBD1 might be the D (7 bases). Germline CDR1 reads ENHRY; CDR2 reads SYGVKD. V was clipped by 10 bases and J by 0 bases, with 20 bases between them. There are 16 residues in the CDR3.

The V call is TRBV29-1, the J call TRBJ2-3, with 7 bases matching TRBD1. Germline lookup yields CDR1 SQVTM and CDR2 ANQGSEA. J lost 2 bases, V lost 7 bases, and 3 bases had no gene match. The CDR3 is made up of 12 amino acids. CDR3 sequence (DNA): TGCAGCGGGGGACAGTACACAGATACGCAGTATTTT. This translates into CSGGQYTDTQYF.

At least ten counts were recorded for this clonotype. This chain uses TRBV12-3 or TRBV12-4 with TRBJ2-1; 8 bases map to TRBD2. The CDR3 consists of 15 residues. V lost 3 bases and J lost 8; bases outside the gene matches: 9. In nucleotides, the CDR3 is TGTGCCAGCAGTTTTGGCCAGCGGGAGATGTATGAGCAGTTCTTC. Translating it yields CASSFGQREMYEQFF.

This clonotype was counted many times. The rearrangement uses TRBV12-3 or TRBV12-4 and TRBJ1-5; 9 nucleotides agree with TRBD1. After removal of 7 bases from V and 3 bases from J, the junction contained 7 bases not matched to a gene. There are 15 residues in the CDR3. DNA of the CDR3: TGTGCCAGCAATCAACAGGGGGCGATCAATCAGCCCCAGCATTTT. Translation: CASNQQGAINQPQHF.

This clonotype was seen at least ten times. The CDR3 loop reads CASSIGDTQYF. CDR3 DNA sequence: TGTGCCAGCAGCATTGGGGATACGCAGTATTTT. The chain has TRBV3-1 and TRBJ2-3; D not certain. Trimming took 5 bases from V and 6 from J, leaving 6 bases between them. CDR3 length equals 11 residues. The V gene's germline CDR1 is LGHDT and CDR2 YNNKEL (reference sequence).

This clonotype was counted many times. The J gene is TRBJ2-1, the V gene TRBV20-1, with D possibly matching TRBD2 (5 bases). From germline, CDR1 is DFQATT and CDR2 SNEGSKA (reference sequence). V lost 0 bases, J lost 2 bases, and 14 bases lay in between. This CDR3 has 16 residues. The DNA for the CDR3 is TGCAGTGCTAGAGATTTCGACGGGAAAACCTACAATGAGCAGTTCTTC. This gives the protein CSARDFDGKTYNEQFF.

The chain combines TRBV4-3 with TRBJ1-5; no clear D gene. Germline loops: CDR1 LGHNA, CDR2 YSLEER. The CDR3 length is 15 residues. Trimming stripped 0 bases from V and 4 bases from J, with 10 bases between. The CDR3 nucleotides are TGCGCCAGCAGCCAAGACTCTGGCCAAAATCAGCCCCAGCATTTT. It translates to CASSQDSGQNQPQHF.

This clonotype was found many times. The chain combines TRBV6-1 with TRBJ2-3; D possibly corresponds to TRBD2 (5 bases). Trimming pared 3 bases from V and 2 bases from J, leaving 12 bases between. Germline values: CDR1 MNHNS, CDR2 SASEGT. The CDR3 totals 15 residues. CDR3 bases: TGTGCCAGCAGTGACCCGGGGTCCCCCACAGATACGCAGTATTTT. Translated: CASSDPGSPTDTQYF.

In this sample, this clonotype turned up many times. This rearrangement joins TRBV29-1 to TRBJ2-7, with D maybe TRBD2 (6 bases). The germline gives CDR1 SQVTM, CDR2 ANQGSEA. V lost 2 bases to trimming and J lost 7 bases, with 15 bases between them. This CDR3 comprises 13 residues. DNA for the CDR3: TGCAGCGTTGAACGCCCGGGAGCCGGAGAGCAGTACTTC. Protein product: CSVERPGAGEQYF.

This clonotype was found many times. This chain connects TRBV12-3 or TRBV12-4 to TRBJ1-1, with unresolved D. The CDR3 is 11 residues long. V was cut by 6 bases and J by 11 bases, with 13 bases left in between. The CDR3 reads CASRWSQEAFF. In nucleotides, the CDR3 is TGTGCCAGCAGGTGGTCCCAAGAGGCTTTCTTT.

This clonotype was seen many times. The chain couples TRBV20-1 to TRBJ2-5; TRBD1 agrees at 11 bases. The ends lost 6 bases at V and 2 bases at J; junction bases unmatched: 8. Germline CDR1 and CDR2: DFQATT and SNEGSKA (reference sequence). The CDR3 is 15 residues long. DNA of the CDR3: TGCAGTGCGCGGCGGGACAGGGGGATACAAGAGACCCAGTACTTC. Its protein product is CSARRDRGIQETQYF.

This clonotype was counted ten times or more. This chain joins TRBV3-1 and TRBJ1-2; 9 bases map to TRBD1. The V gene end was trimmed by 2 bases and the J gene end by 7 bases; junction bases not matched to a gene: 8. The CDR3 covers 15 residues. Per the germline V gene, CDR1 is LGHDT and CDR2 is YNNKEL (reference sequence). For the CDR3, the DNA is TGTGCCAGCAGCCAAACCGGACAGGGGCTCGCTGGCTACACCTTC. This codes for CASSQTGQGLAGYTF.

V is TRBV12-3 or TRBV12-4 and J is TRBJ1-1; D is undetermined. This CDR3 region has 14 residues. Trimming stripped 5 bases from V and 5 bases from J, with 15 bases between. The CDR3 region is CASSTAEDETEAFF. The CDR3 coding sequence is TGTGCCAGCAGTACCGCAGAGGACGAGACTGAAGCTTTCTTT.

The chain has TRBV5-1 and TRBJ2-7; 7 nucleotides match TRBD1. Germline-derived CDR1 and CDR2 are SGHRS and YFSETQ. The CDR3 loop spans 14 amino acids. With V trimmed by 5 bases and J by 0 bases, 5 bases remained unmatched. The CDR3 DNA sequence: TGCGCCAGCAGACACGGACAGGACTCCTACGAGCAGTACTTC. Translated: CASRHGQDSYEQYF.

The sample holds many counts of this clonotype. The chain carries TRBV5-4 and TRBJ2-2, with 11 bases matching TRBD1. This CDR3 is built from 21 residues. Trimming removed 2 bases from V and 2 bases from J; junction bases left unmatched: 17. Germline V CDR1 and CDR2: SGHNT, YYREEE (reference sequence). The CDR3 spells CASSFHGQGAEWGRNTGELFF. The DNA for the CDR3 is TGTGCCAGCAGCTTCCACGGACAGGGGGCGGAATGGGGGAGAAACACCGGGGAGCTGTTTTTT.

This chain connects TRBV30 to TRBJ2-1, with TRBD1 matching over 8 bases. Germline V gives CDR1 GTSNPN, CDR2 SVGIG (reference sequence). This CDR3 spans 14 amino acids. With 3 bases clipped from V and 8 bases from J, the junction kept 9 bases outside the gene matches. CDR3 in DNA: TGTGCCTGGAGCGCACAAATGACAGGGGATGAGCAGTTCTTC. Its protein is CAWSAQMTGDEQFF. The variable domain in full, completed from reference TRBV30 and TRBJ2-1, reads SQTIHQWPATLVQPVGSPLSLECTVEGTSNPNLYWYRQAAGRGLQLLFYSVGIGQISSEVPQNLSASRPQDRQFILSSKKLLLSDSGFYLCAWSAQMTGDEQFFGPGTRLTVL.

A few counts support this clonotype. The rearrangement uses TRBV5-6 and TRBJ2-7; 11 bases fit TRBD1. The CDR3 has 14 residues. The ends lost 4 bases at V and 4 bases at J; junction bases unmatched: 4. CDR1 and CDR2 (germline): SGHDT, YYEEEE. CDR3 region: CASSRWDRGYEQYF. The CDR3 bases are TGTGCCAGCAGCCGGTGGGACAGGGGGTACGAGCAGTACTTC.

The chain has TRBV7-2 and TRBJ1-2; 9 nucleotides agree with TRBD1. The CDR3 is made up of 14 amino acids. J lost 7 bases, V lost 1 base, and 4 bases had no gene match. CDR1 is SGHTA and CDR2 is FQGNSA in the germline V gene. The CDR3 region has the DNA TGTGCCAGCAGCTTAGTAACGGGACAGGGTGGCTACACCTTC. Translating gives CASSLVTGQGGYTF.

This clonotype was detected only a few times. This chain uses TRBV12-5 with TRBJ2-1; possible D gene TRBD2, 5 bases. Per the germline V gene, CDR1 is LGHNT and CDR2 is FRNRAP. V lost 5 bases, J lost 0 bases, and 11 bases lay in between. The CDR3 is 15 amino acids. The CDR3 sequence is CASGADGLSYNEQFF. For the CDR3, the DNA is TGTGCTAGTGGTGCGGACGGACTCTCCTACAATGAGCAGTTCTTC. Together with reference TRBV12-5 and TRBJ2-1, the CDR3 gives the full variable domain: DARVTQTPRHKVTEMGQEVTMRCQPILGHNTVFWYRQTMMQGLELLAYFRNRAPLDDSGMPKDRFSAEMPDATLATLKIQPSEPRDSAVYFCASGADGLSYNEQFFGPGTRLTVL.

This clonotype was found a few times. The V call is TRBV7-8, the J call TRBJ1-1; TRBD1 matches 7 bases. Per germline, CDR1 SGHVS and CDR2 FQNEAQ. This CDR3 contains 16 residues. The ends lost 0 bases at V and 5 bases at J; junction bases unmatched: 9. CDR3 bases: TGTGCCAGCAGCTTAGCGGGGGGGGTGGACAGGACTGAAGCTTTCTTT. Amino acids: CASSLAGGVDRTEAFF.

This clonotype occurred many times. V usage is TRBV6-1 and J usage is TRBJ1-1; weak D call: TRBD1 (5 bases). This CDR3 spans 13 amino acids. Germline CDR1 MNHNS, CDR2 SASEGT. V was shortened by 11 bases and J by 1 base, with 14 bases between the two germline ends. The CDR3 spells CAVQGLGNTEAFF. The CDR3 DNA sequence: TGTGCCGTTCAGGGATTGGGGAACACTGAAGCTTTCTTT.

The rearrangement joins TRBV18 to TRBJ2-1; 10 bases are a match to TRBD2. CDR3 length: 16 residues. J lost 4 bases, V lost 3 bases, and 6 bases had no gene match. Germline V gene data show CDR1 as KGHSH and CDR2 as LQKENI. Here the CDR3 reads CASSPSSGSMYNEQFF. CDR3 DNA sequence: TGTGCCAGCTCACCGTCTAGCGGGAGTATGTACAATGAGCAGTTCTTC.

This clonotype was recorded many times. This chain links TRBV20-1 with TRBJ2-7, with TRBD2 matching 11 bases. CDR1 is DFQATT and CDR2 is SNEGSKA in the germline V gene (reference sequence). The CDR3 sequence is 15 residues long. V was pared by 6 bases and J by 2 bases, with 9 bases of the junction left unmatched. CDR3 amino acids: CSAEYRLAGTYEQYF. The DNA for the CDR3 is TGCAGTGCCGAATATAGACTAGCGGGAACCTACGAGCAGTACTTC.

This clonotype was seen many times. The chain is built from TRBV29-1 and TRBJ2-5; 7 bases are shared with TRBD1. The V gene's germline CDR1 is SQVTM and CDR2 ANQGSEA. The CDR3 runs 12 residues. The ends lost 6 bases at V and 6 bases at J; junction bases unmatched: 7. CDR3 coding DNA: TGCAGCGTGAGGGACAGTAGACAGACCCAGTACTTC. Translation gives CSVRDSRQTQYF.

The chain has TRBV30 and TRBJ2-3; no reliable D call. The CDR3 sequence is 13 residues long. Germline CDR1 reads GTSNPN; CDR2 reads SVGIG (reference sequence). V lost 0 bases and J lost 8, with 12 bases in between. The CDR3 coding sequence is TGTGCCTGGAGTGTAGAAAGCGCCGGTACGCAGTATTTT. Encoded protein: CAWSVESAGTQYF.